This is a list of T cell receptor beta chains from one sample in a study of blood T cell repertoires in COVID-19. This table comes from immunoSEQ multiplex PCR, and its TCRdb copy is limited to in-frame clones, with some not included. The sample records fewer than 90,000 clones, around four fifths being singletons. Sequencing was carried out using peripheral blood. The source is a man between 65 and 85 years old with acute or convalescent COVID-19. CDR3s leave out the opening cysteine and the closing phenylalanine or tryptophan. Fields, in order: CDR3 protein, V gene.

ASTPGRVSTYEQY | TRBV19
ATSDSSGTPYNEQF | TRBV24-1
ASSQQQGRGYGYT | TRBV3-1/TRBV3-2
ASSRTSENTGELF | TRBV14
ASSYFTNTGELF | TRBV5-1
ASSPPGGGLLF | TRBV6-2/TRBV6-3
ASSQAQTYGYT | TRBV3-1/TRBV3-2
ASSYPTGRGNTIY | TRBV6-5
ASSRKQGGDQPQH | TRBV19
ASSSQGYTDTQY | TRBV5-1
ASSFTRLAGSETQY | TRBV3-1/TRBV3-2
ASSLQPSSDTQY | TRBV5-8
ASSILAGGEGGELF | TRBV19
ASSQGARSETQY | TRBV14
ASSSSNEQY | TRBV6-6
ASSQERTGNYGYT | TRBV4-1
ASGGLSYT | TRBV19
ATSREERNYGYT | TRBV15
ASSPGSGANEKLF | TRBV5-4
ASRDRGAYNSPLH | TRBV6-5
ASSPQGSTYEQY | TRBV18
ASSPGLAAYNEQF | TRBV18
ASSPPEGTNTEAF | TRBV18
ATSDSFTGGEQF | TRBV24-1
ASSIRDSKNEQF | TRBV13
ASSLGPQGPYQETQY | TRBV7-2
ASSLSGGGREETQY | TRBV13
ASSSGTGSDYGYT | TRBV7-9
SVETGRGTEAF | TRBV29-1
ASSPRDTSYEQY | TRBV2
SALRDGTDTQY | TRBV29-1
ASRAGLARYNEQF | TRBV28
ASSRGWQDGQPQH | TRBV6-5
ASSLEGAGNEQF | TRBV7-8
ASSMPETDTQY | TRBV19